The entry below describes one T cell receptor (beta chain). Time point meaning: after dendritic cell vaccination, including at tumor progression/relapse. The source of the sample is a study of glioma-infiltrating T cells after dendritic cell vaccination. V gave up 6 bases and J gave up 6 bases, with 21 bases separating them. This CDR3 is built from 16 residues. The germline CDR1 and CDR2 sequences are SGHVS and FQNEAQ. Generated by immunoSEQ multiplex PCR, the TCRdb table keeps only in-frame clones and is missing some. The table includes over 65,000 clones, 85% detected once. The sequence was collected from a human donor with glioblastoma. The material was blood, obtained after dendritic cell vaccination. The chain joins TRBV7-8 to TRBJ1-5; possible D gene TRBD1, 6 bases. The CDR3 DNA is TGTGCCAGCAGTTTGACCGGTCAGGGGCCCACTCAGCCCCAGCATTTT. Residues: CASSLTGQGPTQPQHF.